The clone carrying this TCR beta chain was counted once. Its ends do not fully match the called genes, so a read error is possible. The CDR3 length is 13 residues. The germline V gene has CDR1 SNHLY and CDR2 FYNNEI. This record belongs to a study of cytomegalovirus exposure and HLA in healthy donors. PCR primers comprised 60 Vbeta and 13 Jbeta primers. Here immunoSEQ multiplex PCR was the method, and the copy in TCRdb shows in-frame clones only, minus some. The table shows about 110,000 clones, with roughly two thirds occurring only once. The V and J genes are TRBV2 and TRBJ2-7; TRBD2 matches at 7 bases. This TCR came from a female donor in good health and CMV-seronegative. The sequencing sample was made of PBMCs. CDR3 protein: CASRAGVPYEQYF. CDR3 coding DNA: TGTGCGAGCAGGGCGGGAGTGCCCTACGAGCAGTACTTC. Full variable domain (missing parts from reference TRBV2 and TRBJ2-7): EPEVTQTPSHQVTQMGQEVILRCVPISNHLYFYWYRQILGQKVEFLVSFYNNEISEKSEIFDDQFSVERPDGSNFTLKIRSTKLEDSAMYFCASRAGVPYEQYFGPGTRLTVT.